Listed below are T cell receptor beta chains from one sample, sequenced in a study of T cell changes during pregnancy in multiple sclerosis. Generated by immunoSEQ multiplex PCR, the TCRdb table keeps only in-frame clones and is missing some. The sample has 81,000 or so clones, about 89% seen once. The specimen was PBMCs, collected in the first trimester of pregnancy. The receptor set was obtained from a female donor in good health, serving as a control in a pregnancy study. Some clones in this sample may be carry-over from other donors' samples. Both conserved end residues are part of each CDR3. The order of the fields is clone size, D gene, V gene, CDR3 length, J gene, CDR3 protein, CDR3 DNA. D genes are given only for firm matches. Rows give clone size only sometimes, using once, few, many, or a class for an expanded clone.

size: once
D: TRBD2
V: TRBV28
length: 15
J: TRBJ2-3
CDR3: CASSGRSGNADTQYF
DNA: TGTGCCAGCAGCGGTCGAAGCGGGAACGCAGATACGCAGTATTTT

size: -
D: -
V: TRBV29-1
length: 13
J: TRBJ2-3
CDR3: CSVEEGRTDTQYF
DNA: TGCAGCGTTGAAGAGGGGAGGACAGATACGCAGTATTTT

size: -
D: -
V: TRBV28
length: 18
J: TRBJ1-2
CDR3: CASSLWQGIFFLRYGYTF
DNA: TGTGCCAGCAGTTTATGGCAGGGGATTTTCTTTTTAAGGTATGGCTACACCTTC

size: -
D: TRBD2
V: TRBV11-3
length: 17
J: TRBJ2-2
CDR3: CASSLDTWEGQAGELFF
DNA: TGTGCCAGCAGCTTAGATACGTGGGAGGGCCAGGCCGGGGAGCTGTTTTTT

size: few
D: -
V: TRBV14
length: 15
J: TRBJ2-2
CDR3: CASSPLGPLTGELFF
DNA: TGTGCCAGCAGCCCCCTAGGTCCTCTCACCGGGGAGCTGTTTTTT

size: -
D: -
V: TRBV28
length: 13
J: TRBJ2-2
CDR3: CASSLHRAGELFF
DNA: TGTGCCAGCAGTTTACACAGGGCCGGGGAGCTGTTTTTT

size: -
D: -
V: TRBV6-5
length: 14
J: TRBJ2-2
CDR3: CASSYSPNPGELFF
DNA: TGTGCCAGCAGTTACTCTCCTAACCCCGGGGAGCTGTTTTTT

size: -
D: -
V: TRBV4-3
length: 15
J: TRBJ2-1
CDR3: CASSQDYRGGNEQFF
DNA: TGCGCCAGCAGCCAAGATTACAGGGGAGGCAATGAGCAGTTCTTC

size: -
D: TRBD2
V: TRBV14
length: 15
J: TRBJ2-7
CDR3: CASSPLAGYSYEQYF
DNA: TGTGCCAGCAGTCCCCTAGCGGGGTACTCCTACGAGCAGTACTTC

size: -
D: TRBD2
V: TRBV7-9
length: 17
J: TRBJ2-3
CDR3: CASSSYSGGGSTDTQYF
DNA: TGTGCCAGCAGCTCCTATAGCGGGGGGGGTTCCACAGATACGCAGTATTTT

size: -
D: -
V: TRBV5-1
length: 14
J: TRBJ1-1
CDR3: CASSLEGMGTEAFF
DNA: TGCGCCAGCAGCTTAGAGGGAATGGGAACTGAAGCTTTCTTT

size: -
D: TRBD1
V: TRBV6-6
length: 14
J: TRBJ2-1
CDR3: CASSYTLQGNEQFF
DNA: TGTGCCAGCAGTTACACCCTACAGGGGAATGAGCAGTTCTTC

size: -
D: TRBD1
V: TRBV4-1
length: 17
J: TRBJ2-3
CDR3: CASSQYPGQGAKDTQYF
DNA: TGCGCCAGCAGCCAATACCCGGGACAGGGGGCGAAAGATACGCAGTATTTT

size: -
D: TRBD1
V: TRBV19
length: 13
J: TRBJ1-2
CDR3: CATGTGGINGYTF
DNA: TGTGCCACCGGGACAGGGGGAATCAATGGCTACACCTTC

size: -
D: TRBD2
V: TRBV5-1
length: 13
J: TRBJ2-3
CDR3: CASGEGSTDTQYF
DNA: TGCGCCAGCGGGGAGGGGAGCACAGATACGCAGTATTTT

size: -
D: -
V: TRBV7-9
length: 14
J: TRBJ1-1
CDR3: CASSTRQPNTEAFF
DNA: TGTGCCAGCAGCACACGACAGCCGAACACTGAAGCTTTCTTT

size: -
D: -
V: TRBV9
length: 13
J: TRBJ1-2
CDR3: CASSVGQNYGYTF
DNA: TGTGCCAGCAGCGTAGGGCAGAACTATGGCTACACCTTC